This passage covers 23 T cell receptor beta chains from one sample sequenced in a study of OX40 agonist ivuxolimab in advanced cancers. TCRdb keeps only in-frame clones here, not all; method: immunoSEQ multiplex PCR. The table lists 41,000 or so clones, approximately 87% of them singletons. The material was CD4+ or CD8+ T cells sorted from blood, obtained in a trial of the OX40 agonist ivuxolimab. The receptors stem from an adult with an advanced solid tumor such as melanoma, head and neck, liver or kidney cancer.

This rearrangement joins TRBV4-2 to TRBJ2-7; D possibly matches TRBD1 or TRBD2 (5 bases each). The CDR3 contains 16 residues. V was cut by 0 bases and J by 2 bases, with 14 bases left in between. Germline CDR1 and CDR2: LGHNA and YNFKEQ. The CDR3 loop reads CASSQDFPRGPYEQYF. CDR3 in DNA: TGTGCCAGCAGCCAAGACTTCCCCCGGGGCCCCTACGAGCAGTACTTC.

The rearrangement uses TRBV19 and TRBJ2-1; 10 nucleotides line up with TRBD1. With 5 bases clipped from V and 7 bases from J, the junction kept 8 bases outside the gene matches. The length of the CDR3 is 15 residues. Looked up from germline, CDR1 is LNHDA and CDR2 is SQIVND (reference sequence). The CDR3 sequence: CASSLGQGDVNEQFF. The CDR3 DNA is TGTGCCAGTAGTCTCGGACAGGGGGATGTGAATGAGCAGTTCTTC.

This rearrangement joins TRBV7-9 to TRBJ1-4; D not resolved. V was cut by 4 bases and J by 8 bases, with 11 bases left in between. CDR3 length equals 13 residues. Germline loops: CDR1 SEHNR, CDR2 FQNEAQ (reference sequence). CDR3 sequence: CASSWAEVEKLFF. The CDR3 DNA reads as TGTGCCAGCAGCTGGGCGGAGGTGGAAAAACTGTTTTTT.

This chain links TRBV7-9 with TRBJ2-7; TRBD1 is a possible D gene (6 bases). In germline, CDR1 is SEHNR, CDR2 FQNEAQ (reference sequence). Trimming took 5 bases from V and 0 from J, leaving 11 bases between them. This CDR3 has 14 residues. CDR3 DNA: TGTGCCAGCAGCCCTCGGGACACCTCCTACGAGCAGTACTTC. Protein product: CASSPRDTSYEQYF.

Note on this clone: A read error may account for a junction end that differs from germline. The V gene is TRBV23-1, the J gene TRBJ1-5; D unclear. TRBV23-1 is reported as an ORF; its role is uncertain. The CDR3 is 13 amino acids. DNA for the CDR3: TGCGCCAGCAGACCAATACCGCATGGGCCCCGGCATTTT. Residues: CASRPIPHGPRHF.

The CDR3 loop is CAISATPGIETGELFF. The CDR3 bases are TGTGCCATCAGTGCTACACCCGGGATTGAGACCGGGGAGCTGTTTTTT. The rearrangement joins TRBV10-3 to TRBJ2-2; D is perhaps TRBD2 (5 bases). Germline assignment: CDR1 ENHRY and CDR2 SYGVKD. This CDR3 spans 16 amino acids. Deletions cut 4 bases from V and 5 bases from J, with 17 bases between.

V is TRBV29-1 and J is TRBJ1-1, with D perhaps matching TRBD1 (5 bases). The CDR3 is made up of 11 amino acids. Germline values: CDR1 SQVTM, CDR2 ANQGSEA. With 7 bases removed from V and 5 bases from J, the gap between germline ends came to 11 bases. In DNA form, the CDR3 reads TGCAGCGCCCAACCAGGGACTGAAGCTTTCTTT. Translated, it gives CSAQPGTEAFF.

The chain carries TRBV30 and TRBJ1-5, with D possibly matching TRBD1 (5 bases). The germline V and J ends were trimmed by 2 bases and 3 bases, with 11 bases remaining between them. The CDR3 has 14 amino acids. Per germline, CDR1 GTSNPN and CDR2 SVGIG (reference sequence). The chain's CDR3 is CAWSRGRVNQPQHF. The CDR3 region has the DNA TGTGCCTGGAGTAGGGGTCGAGTCAATCAGCCCCAGCATTTT. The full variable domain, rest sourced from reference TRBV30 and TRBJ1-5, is SQTIHQWPATLVQPVGSPLSLECTVEGTSNPNLYWYRQAAGRGLQLLFYSVGIGQISSEVPQNLSASRPQDRQFILSSKKLLLSDSGFYLCAWSRGRVNQPQHFGDGTRLSIL.

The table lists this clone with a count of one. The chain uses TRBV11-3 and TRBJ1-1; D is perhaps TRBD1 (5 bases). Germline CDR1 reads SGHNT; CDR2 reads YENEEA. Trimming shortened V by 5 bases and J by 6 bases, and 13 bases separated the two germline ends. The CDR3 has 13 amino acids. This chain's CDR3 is CASSKQVAPEAFF. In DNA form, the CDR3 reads TGTGCCAGCAGCAAACAGGTTGCTCCTGAAGCTTTCTTT. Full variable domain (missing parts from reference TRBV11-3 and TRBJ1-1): EAGVVQSPRYKIIEKKQPVAFWCNPISGHNTLYWYLQNLGQGPELLIRYENEEAVDDSQLPKDRFSAERLKGVDSTLKIQPAELGDSAVYLCASSKQVAPEAFFGQGTRLTVV.

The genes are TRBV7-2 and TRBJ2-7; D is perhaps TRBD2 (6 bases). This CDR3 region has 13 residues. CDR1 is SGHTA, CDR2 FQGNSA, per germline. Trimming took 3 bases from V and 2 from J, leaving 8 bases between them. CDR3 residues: CASSLRGAYEQYF. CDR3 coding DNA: TGTGCCAGCAGCTTGCGGGGCGCCTACGAGCAGTACTTC.

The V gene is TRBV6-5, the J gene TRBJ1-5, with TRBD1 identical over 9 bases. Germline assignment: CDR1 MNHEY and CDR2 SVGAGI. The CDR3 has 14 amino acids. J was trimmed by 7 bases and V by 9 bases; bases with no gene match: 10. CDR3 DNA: TGTGCCAGTTCCGGGACAGGGATGAGGCAGCCCCAGCATTTT. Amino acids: CASSGTGMRQPQHF.

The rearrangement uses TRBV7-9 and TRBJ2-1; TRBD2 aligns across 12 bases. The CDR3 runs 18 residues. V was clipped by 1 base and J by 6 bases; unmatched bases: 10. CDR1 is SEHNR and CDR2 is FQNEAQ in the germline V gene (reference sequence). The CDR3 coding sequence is TGTGCCAGCAGCTTAGGTCGAGGGGGACTAGCGGGTCCCAATGAGCAGTTCTTC. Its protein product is CASSLGRGGLAGPNEQFF. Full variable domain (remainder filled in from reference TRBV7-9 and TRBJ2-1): DTGVSQNPRHKITKRGQNVTFRCDPISEHNRLYWYRQTLGQGPEFLTYFQNEAQLEKSRLLSDRFSAERPKGSFSTLEIQRTEQGDSAMYLCASSLGRGGLAGPNEQFFGPGTRLTVL.

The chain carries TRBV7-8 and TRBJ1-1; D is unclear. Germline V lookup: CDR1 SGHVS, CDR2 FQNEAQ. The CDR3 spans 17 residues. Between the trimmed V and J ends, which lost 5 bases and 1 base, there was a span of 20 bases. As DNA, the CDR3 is TGTGCCAGCAGCCGGACGACCACTTCAACGGGGAACACTGAAGCTTTCTTT. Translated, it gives CASSRTTTSTGNTEAFF.

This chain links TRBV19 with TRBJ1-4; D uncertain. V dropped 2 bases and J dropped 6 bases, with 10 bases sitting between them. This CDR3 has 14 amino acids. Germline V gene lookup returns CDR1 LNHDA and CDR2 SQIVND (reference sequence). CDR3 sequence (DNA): TGTGCCAGTAGTATATGGGATATTGATGAAAAACTGTTTTTT. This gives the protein CASSIWDIDEKLFF.

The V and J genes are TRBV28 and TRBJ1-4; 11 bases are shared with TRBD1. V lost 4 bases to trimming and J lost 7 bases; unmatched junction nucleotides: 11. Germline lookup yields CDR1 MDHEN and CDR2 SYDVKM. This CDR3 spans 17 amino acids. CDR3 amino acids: CASSSPIGQGASEKLFF. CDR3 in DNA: TGTGCCAGCAGTTCACCCATCGGACAGGGGGCGAGTGAAAAACTGTTTTTT.

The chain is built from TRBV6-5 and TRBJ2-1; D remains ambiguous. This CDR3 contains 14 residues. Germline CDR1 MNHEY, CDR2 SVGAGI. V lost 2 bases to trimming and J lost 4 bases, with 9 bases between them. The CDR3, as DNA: TGTGCCAGCAGTTACGGACGAACTTACAATGAGCAGTTCTTC. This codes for CASSYGRTYNEQFF.

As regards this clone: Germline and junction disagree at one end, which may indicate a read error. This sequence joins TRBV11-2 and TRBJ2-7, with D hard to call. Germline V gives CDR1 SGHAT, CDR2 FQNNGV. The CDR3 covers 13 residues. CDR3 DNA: TGTGCCAGCAGCTTTCGTAGCTCCTACGAGCGGTACTTC. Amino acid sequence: CASSFRSSYERYF.

The CDR3 DNA reads as TGTGCCAGCAGCCTCGACAGGGGCTATCAGCCCCAGCATTTT. It specifies CASSLDRGYQPQHF. This sequence joins TRBV11-2 and TRBJ1-5, with 8 positions matching TRBD1. Germline V gives CDR1 SGHAT, CDR2 FQNNGV. Unmatched junction bases numbered 5, after V lost 5 bases and J lost 5 bases. CDR3 length: 14 amino acids.

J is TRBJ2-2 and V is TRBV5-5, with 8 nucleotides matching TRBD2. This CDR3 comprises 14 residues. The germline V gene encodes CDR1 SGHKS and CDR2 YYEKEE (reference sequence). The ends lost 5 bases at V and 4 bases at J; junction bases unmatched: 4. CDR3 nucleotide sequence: TGTGCCAGCAGTAGCGGGACTCGCACCGGGGAGCTGTTTTTT. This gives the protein CASSSGTRTGELFF.

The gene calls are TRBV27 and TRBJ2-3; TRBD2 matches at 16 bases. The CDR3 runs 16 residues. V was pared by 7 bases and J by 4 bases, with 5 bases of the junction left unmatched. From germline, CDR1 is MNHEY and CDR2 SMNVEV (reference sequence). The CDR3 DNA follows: TGTGCCAGCACGGGACTAGCGGGAGGGCCAGCAGATACGCAGTATTTT. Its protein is CASTGLAGGPADTQYF.

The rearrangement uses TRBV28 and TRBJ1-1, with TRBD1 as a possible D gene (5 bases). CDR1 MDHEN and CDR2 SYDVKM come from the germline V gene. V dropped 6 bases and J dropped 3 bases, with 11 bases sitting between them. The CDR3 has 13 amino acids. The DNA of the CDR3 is TGTGCCAGCAGACTCGGGGCGCACACTGAAGCTTTCTTT. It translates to CASRLGAHTEAFF.

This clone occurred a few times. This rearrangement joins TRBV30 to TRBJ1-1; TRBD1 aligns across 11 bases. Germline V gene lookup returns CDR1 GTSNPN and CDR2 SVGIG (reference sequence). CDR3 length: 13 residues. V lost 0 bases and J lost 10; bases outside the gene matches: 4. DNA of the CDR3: TGTGCCTGGAGTGTTGGACAGGGGGCTTCAGCTTTCTTT. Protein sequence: CAWSVGQGASAFF.

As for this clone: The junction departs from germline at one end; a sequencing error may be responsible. CDR3 in amino acids: CASSYSGLAGSNEQYF. The CDR3, as DNA: TGTGCCAGCAGCTACTCGGGACTAGCGGGGTCCAACGAGCAGTACTTC. This chain links TRBV6-5 with TRBJ2-7, with 13 bases lining up with TRBD2. CDR1 and CDR2 (germline): MNHEY, SVGAGI. The CDR3 is made up of 16 amino acids.